This T cell receptor (beta chain) was sequenced in a study of CD8+ T cells in alopecia areata (dated by TCRdb to 2016 to 2019). Looking at the study overall: The treated patients took part in an open-label pilot trial in which moderate-to-severe alopecia areata was treated with oral tofacitinib at 5 to 10 mg twice daily. Patients stayed on tofacitinib for 6 to 18 months and then had 6 months of follow-up off drug so that delayed response and recurrence could be assessed. High-throughput TCRbeta sequencing was used to examine T cell clonal expansion in alopecia areata in both the C3H/HeJ mouse model and human patients. On the human side, TCRbeta sequencing was run on scalp tissue and on sorted CD4+ and CD8+ peripheral blood T cells from healthy controls and from alopecia areata patients with either patchy or totalis/universalis disease. Patients on tofacitinib were biopsied at baseline and after 4 and 24 weeks of treatment, and several of the patients also had a later scalp biopsy. Clonality in the scalp was compared among normal scalp (n=4), patchy alopecia areata scalp (n=8), and alopecia totalis/universalis scalp (n=8). RNA was extracted with the PAXgene miRNA kit for fixed scalp, the miRNeasy kit for PBMCs, and the RNeasy kit for mouse skin. Amplification of TCRbeta CDR3 regions was done by immunoSEQ multiplex PCR using 35 Vbeta forward primers and 13 Jbeta reverse primers. Paper-wide results and their limitations: Compared with mice, TCR sequences shared between patients were less clear, possibly partly because of HLA diversity across the patient population. Higher clonality and more expanded CD8+ clones were observed in lesional scalp than in normal scalp, particularly in alopecia totalis/universalis, a finding suggestive of antigenic drive. Resident alphabeta T cells in normal human skin are also sequenced, complicating scalp TCR repertoire analysis, unlike mouse skin dominated by gammadelta T cells.

The time point label corresponds to: baseline before oral tofacitinib. Peripheral blood and lesional scalp punch biopsies were obtained from patients with alopecia areata. PBMCs were isolated by density centrifugation and stained for CD3, CD4 and CD8, and CD4+ and CD8+ T cells were sorted on a FACSAria. This clone appeared a single time. Its specific antigen is unknown. No qualities accompany the bases; no much larger clone lies one base away. The library was obtained by the immunoSEQ multiplex PCR assay. RNA was extracted from all samples and reverse transcribed into cDNA, which served as template for TCR sequencing. SuperScript III was used to make first-strand cDNA, primed with a 2:1 mix of oligo-dT and random hexamers. A synthetic immune receptor repertoire was used to assess amplification bias, and residual bias was removed computationally. Per the original workflow: Raw reads were preprocessed to remove errors, and CDR3 was defined by IMGT conventions from the conserved cysteine to phenylalanine. Clonality was computed by normalizing Shannon entropy by log2 of the number of productive unique TCRs and subtracting the result from 1. Scalp TCRbeta sequences were cross-referenced with sorted blood CD4 and CD8 repertoires so that the CD4 or CD8 identity of scalp clones could be inferred. Imported from immuneACCESS, the table was reduced by TCRdb to in-frame sequences with V and J called. These copies leave out some clones; in studies compared against another copy, an unresolved V gene accounts for under half, and the cause of the remainder is not known. From that table come the V and J calls and clone size; the DNA was used to work out D and trimming. For this sample the table gives 60,000 to 70,000 clones, of which around half were detected only once. 17% of the sample goes to the ten largest clones.

CDR1 and CDR2, looked up from the germline V gene, are SGDLS and YYNGEE. The CDR3 holds 15 amino acids from the cysteine to the phenylalanine. Here the CDR3 DNA is all that survives: 45 bases in frame from base 1. Germline trimming: 3 bases from V, 9 bases from J; junction bases outside gene matches: 7. The chain is encoded by TRBV9 joined to TRBJ2-1, with TRBD2 identical over 12 junction bases. The starting material was CD8+ T cells sorted from blood, obtained at week 0. This receptor was obtained from a human donor with alopecia areata. The DNA sequence reads TGTGCCAGCAGCGAGGGGACTAGCGGGCGGGGTGAGCAGTTCTTC. This codes for CASSEGTSGRGEQFF.